The 27 T cell receptor beta chains below all came from one sample that was sequenced in a study of B cell selection in AIRE deficiency. Conventional CD4 T cells were sorted as CD4+CD127+ cells. Assay used: immunoSEQ multiplex PCR; TCRdb lists only in-frame clones, some missing. The data show about 24,000 clones, with 96% seen just once and 0.15% to 0.2% held by the top ten. The sequenced material came from CD4+CD127+ conventional T cells sorted from PBMCs. All receptors derive from a human donor in good health.

The chain employs TRBV6-1 and TRBJ2-1, with 8 bases lining up with TRBD1. The CDR3 totals 14 residues. CDR1 is MNHNS, CDR2 SASEGT, per germline. Trimming cost V 5 bases and J 8 bases; bases outside gene matches: 8. The CDR3: CASSWTGRMDEQFF. The CDR3 bases are TGTGCCAGCAGTTGGACAGGGAGGATGGATGAGCAGTTCTTC.

This chain links TRBV6-5 with TRBJ1-4; 11 nucleotides line up with TRBD1. The CDR3 runs to 16 residues. The germline V gene has CDR1 MNHEY and CDR2 SVGAGI. V trimming: 2 bases; J trimming: 8 bases; junction bases outside the gene matches: 7. The CDR3 loop is CASSYTPGQGGEKLFF. DNA for the CDR3: TGTGCCAGCAGTTACACACCGGGACAGGGGGGAGAAAAACTGTTTTTT.

The chain carries TRBV5-1 and TRBJ1-1; 7 nucleotides match TRBD1. V shed 3 bases and J 5 bases; nucleotides not matched to a gene: 10. CDR3 size: 15 residues. Germline V gene data show CDR1 as SGHRS and CDR2 as YFSETQ. This CDR3 reads CASSWGRQGRTEAFF. The CDR3 DNA follows: TGCGCCAGCAGCTGGGGGAGACAGGGAAGGACTGAAGCTTTCTTT.

This clone appeared a single time. The gene calls are TRBV4-1 and TRBJ2-3; 11 positions agree with TRBD2. V was clipped by 0 bases and J by 2 bases; unmatched bases: 7. From germline, CDR1 is MGHRA and CDR2 YSYEKL. The CDR3 consists of 18 residues. The CDR3 region is CASSQDSLAGGITDTQYF. The DNA of the CDR3 is TGCGCCAGCAGCCAAGATAGCCTAGCGGGGGGAATCACAGATACGCAGTATTTT.

This chain links TRBV2 with TRBJ1-2; the match to TRBD1 covers 8 bases. J lost 5 bases, V lost 6 bases, and 11 bases had no gene match. Germline CDR1 SNHLY, CDR2 FYNNEI. The CDR3 consists of 15 residues. The CDR3 here is CASRITQGGRYGYTF. The CDR3 DNA follows: TGTGCCAGCAGGATTACACAGGGGGGCCGGTATGGCTACACCTTC. The whole variable domain, remainder taken from reference TRBV2 and TRBJ1-2, is EPEVTQTPSHQVTQMGQEVILRCVPISNHLYFYWYRQILGQKVEFLVSFYNNEISEKSEIFDDQFSVERPDGSNFTLKIRSTKLEDSAMYFCASRITQGGRYGYTFGSGTRLTVV.

The J gene is TRBJ2-1, the V gene TRBV2, with D perhaps TRBD1 (5 bases). Between the trimmed V and J ends, which lost 5 bases and 10 bases, there was a span of 9 bases. The CDR3 contains 11 residues. Per germline, CDR1 SNHLY and CDR2 FYNNEI. The CDR3 DNA reads as TGTGCCAGCAGTAGGGGTATAGAGCAGTTCTTC. It specifies CASSRGIEQFF.

V gene TRBV10-2 combines with J gene TRBJ1-3; perhaps TRBD1 as D (5 bases). Trimming cost V 6 bases and J 4 bases, with 13 bases left between them. Germline V gene lookup returns CDR1 WSHSY and CDR2 SAAADI. The CDR3 is made up of 14 amino acids. CDR3 sequence (DNA): TGCGCCAGCAGCAGGGAGGGTTGGGGAAACACCATATATTTT. Translated: CASSREGWGNTIYF.

The chain has TRBV9 and TRBJ2-1; D is uncertain. Germline V gene data show CDR1 as SGDLS and CDR2 as YYNGEE. The CDR3 spans 12 residues. Trimming stripped 0 bases from V and 5 bases from J, with 3 bases between. The chain's CDR3 is CASSVDDNEQFF. The DNA of the CDR3 is TGTGCCAGCAGCGTAGACGACAATGAGCAGTTCTTC.

The V call is TRBV6-5, the J call TRBJ2-7; D could derive from TRBD1 or TRBD2 (7 bases each). The germline V gene has CDR1 MNHEY and CDR2 SVGAGI. The CDR3 has 14 amino acids. V lost 10 bases and J lost 3, with 19 bases in between. The CDR3 reads CATRSTGRVYEQYF. For the CDR3, the DNA is TGTGCCACACGTTCGACAGGGAGGGTCTACGAGCAGTACTTC.

This chain uses TRBV7-2 with TRBJ1-3; 7 bases are shared with TRBD1. This CDR3 is built from 15 residues. Germline CDR1 reads SGHTA; CDR2 reads FQGNSA. Unmatched junction bases numbered 7, after V lost 6 bases and J lost 2 bases. CDR3 sequence reads: CASRSAGQPGNTIYF. CDR3 bases: TGTGCCAGCAGATCAGCGGGACAGCCTGGAAACACCATATATTTT.

This chain links TRBV27 with TRBJ2-5, with D perhaps given as TRBD1 or TRBD2 (5 bases each). CDR1 and CDR2 (germline): MNHEY, SMNVEV (reference sequence). The V end was cut by 0 bases, the J end by 5 bases, with 13 bases between. CDR3 size: 15 residues. CDR3 sequence: CASSLSWDAPETQYF. In nucleotides, the CDR3 is TGTGCCAGCAGTTTATCGTGGGACGCACCGGAGACCCAGTACTTC.

The chain couples TRBV21-1 to TRBJ1-3; the table's D call of TRBD1 was not tested on the DNA. TRBV21-1 is a known pseudogene. The CDR3 spans 13 residues. Here the CDR3 reads CASGWVTANTIYF. CDR3 sequence (DNA): TGTGCCAGCGGGTGGGTTACAGCAAACACCATATATTTT.

The DNA for the CDR3 is TGTGCCAGCAGCCATGGGGGCAGTACGAATGAAAAACTGTTTTTT. Protein: CASSHGGSTNEKLFF. The gene calls are TRBV5-4 and TRBJ1-4, with a weak D call TRBD1 (6 bases). The V gene lost 4 bases and the J gene lost 5 bases, with 15 bases spanning the gap. The CDR3 consists of 15 residues. Germline V CDR1 and CDR2: SGHNT, YYREEE (reference sequence). Together with reference TRBV5-4 and TRBJ1-4, the CDR3 gives the full variable domain: ETGVTQSPTHLIKTRGQQVTLRCSSQSGHNTVSWYQQALGQGPQFIFQYYREEENGRGNFPPRFSGLQFPNYSSELNVNALELDDSALYLCASSHGGSTNEKLFFGSGTQLSVL.

This chain connects TRBV27 to TRBJ2-7; the match to TRBD1 covers 11 bases. CDR1 is MNHEY and CDR2 is SMNVEV in the germline V gene (reference sequence). The V gene end was trimmed by 5 bases and the J gene end by 4 bases; junction bases not matched to a gene: 4. The CDR3 has 14 residues. In nucleotides, the CDR3 is TGTGCCAGCAGTAGGACAGGGGGCAAGTACGAGCAGTACTTC. Residues: CASSRTGGKYEQYF.

The genes are TRBV5-1 and TRBJ2-7; D is uncertain. V was shortened by 4 bases and J by 4 bases, with 6 bases between the two germline ends. Per germline, CDR1 SGHRS and CDR2 YFSETQ. The CDR3 has 11 residues. The CDR3 protein is CASSDTYEQYF. CDR3 bases: TGCGCCAGCAGCGACACGTACGAGCAGTACTTC.

The V gene is TRBV15, the J gene TRBJ2-5, with a weak D call TRBD2 (5 bases). The CDR3 sequence is 13 residues long. Germline assignment: CDR1 LNHNV and CDR2 YYDKDF (reference sequence). Deletions cut 0 bases from V and 5 bases from J, with 7 bases between. DNA for the CDR3: TGTGCCACCAGCAGAGATCGGGGTGAGACCCAGTACTTC. Its protein product is CATSRDRGETQYF.

The CDR3 bases are TGTGCCAGCAGTGCGGTTAGGAATGAAAAACTGTTTTTT. It is translated as CASSAVRNEKLFF. This chain connects TRBV6-5 to TRBJ1-4; unclear D gene. Germline CDR1 reads MNHEY; CDR2 reads SVGAGI. V was cut by 5 bases and J by 5 bases, with 9 bases left in between. The CDR3 has 13 amino acids.

V usage is TRBV28 and J usage is TRBJ2-7, with D perhaps being TRBD1 or TRBD2 (6 bases each). This CDR3 is 11 amino acids long. The V gene lost 4 bases and the J gene lost 9 bases, with 10 bases spanning the gap. Germline CDR1 is MDHEN and CDR2 is SYDVKM. The CDR3 coding sequence is TGTGCCAGCAGTTCACAGGGAGGGCAGTACTTC. It specifies CASSSQGGQYF.

The chain recombines TRBV19 with TRBJ1-5; possibly TRBD1 for D (6 bases). CDR1 and CDR2 from the germline V gene are LNHDA and SQIVND (reference sequence). Trimming left V 7 bases short and J 10 bases short, with 17 bases between. The CDR3 loop spans 13 amino acids. The CDR3 DNA is TGTGCCAGTACCGCCAGCAGGGGAGCCCCCCAGCATTTT. It encodes CASTASRGAPQHF.

This sequence joins TRBV27 and TRBJ1-1, with D tentatively TRBD1 (6 bases). The CDR3 length is 15 residues. In germline, CDR1 is MNHEY, CDR2 SMNVEV (reference sequence). V lost 0 bases and J 0 bases, leaving 8 bases between the germline ends. CDR3 in amino acids: CASSLSGALNTEAFF. The CDR3 bases are TGTGCCAGCAGTTTATCGGGGGCCTTGAACACTGAAGCTTTCTTT.

The V call is TRBV18, the J call TRBJ2-5; the D is unclear. CDR3 length: 13 amino acids. Trimming took 1 base from V and 5 from J, leaving 8 bases between them. The V gene's germline CDR1 is KGHSH and CDR2 LQKENI. The CDR3 bases are TGTGCCAGCTCACCACGGACCCAGGAGACCCAGTACTTC. Protein sequence: CASSPRTQETQYF. Using reference TRBV18 and TRBJ2-5 for the parts outside the CDR3, the full variable domain is NAGVMQNPRHLVRRRGQEARLRCSPMKGHSHVYWYRQLPEEGLKFMVYLQKENIIDESGMPKERFSAEFPKEGPSILRIQQVVRGDSAAYFCASSPRTQETQYFGPGTRLLVL.

J is TRBJ2-3 and V is TRBV29-1, with D possibly being TRBD1 or TRBD2 (5 bases each). Germline loops: CDR1 SQVTM, CDR2 ANQGSEA. The CDR3 loop spans 15 amino acids. Trimming removed 6 bases from V and 1 base from J, with 17 bases in between. This CDR3 is CSVRGTRDGTDTQYF. The CDR3 DNA sequence: TGCAGCGTGAGGGGTACTAGAGACGGCACAGATACGCAGTATTTT.

The chain is built from TRBV5-1 and TRBJ1-6; D remains ambiguous. The CDR3 covers 12 residues. CDR1 and CDR2 from the germline V gene are SGHRS and YFSETQ. V dropped 6 bases and J dropped 5 bases, with 6 bases sitting between them. The CDR3 sequence is CASTDNNSPLHF. CDR3 coding DNA: TGCGCCAGCACAGATAATAATTCACCCCTCCACTTT.

The rearrangement links TRBV7-7 to TRBJ2-2, with a weak D call TRBD2 (6 bases). Germline values: CDR1 SSHAT, CDR2 FNYEAQ (reference sequence). The CDR3 totals 15 residues. The V end lost 3 bases, the J end lost 0 bases, and 8 bases lay between the germline ends. The CDR3 nucleotides are TGTGCCAGCAGCTTGGGAGGAGCGAACACCGGGGAGCTGTTTTTT. Protein sequence: CASSLGGANTGELFF.

CDR3 residues: CASSYSGGPYEQYF. CDR3 DNA: TGTGCCAGCAGTTACTCGGGAGGGCCGTACGAGCAGTACTTC. The rearrangement joins TRBV6-5 to TRBJ2-7; TRBD2 aligns across 7 bases. Unmatched junction bases numbered 3, after V lost 0 bases and J lost 4 bases. Germline V gene data show CDR1 as MNHEY and CDR2 as SVGAGI. CDR3 length equals 14 residues.

This chain connects TRBV5-5 to TRBJ1-1; D is uncertain. The CDR3 runs to 13 residues. Trimming took 2 bases from V and 7 from J, leaving 12 bases between them. CDR1 and CDR2 (germline): SGHKS, YYEKEE (reference sequence). The CDR3 DNA is TGTGCCAGCAGCTTATCCCCCCTCCGTGAAGCTTTCTTT. It is translated as CASSLSPLREAFF.

The chain uses TRBV18 and TRBJ2-7, with TRBD1 identical over 7 bases. There are 15 residues in the CDR3. The germline CDR1 and CDR2 sequences are KGHSH and LQKENI. Trimming cost V 3 bases and J 0 bases; bases outside gene matches: 5. The CDR3 DNA follows: TGTGCCAGCTCACCTATACAGGGGAACTCCTACGAGCAGTACTTC. Its protein is CASSPIQGNSYEQYF.